Listed here is a single TCR beta chain. The data were taken from a study of human versus mouse CDR3 diversity and MHC coevolution. The V end lost 4 bases, the J end lost 6 bases, and 13 bases lay between the germline ends. The germline V gene encodes CDR1 KGHSH and CDR2 LQKENI. This CDR3 has 14 amino acids. Repertoires were generated with immunoSEQ multiplex PCR, while TCRdb's copy carries only in-frame clones and drops some. The table records fewer than 100,000 clones, 93% of them present only once. The clonotype comes from a person aged 25 to 69 in good health. Sequencing used naive CD4+ T cells from blood. Subset given: CD45RO-negative CD62L-positive naive CD4 T cells. J is TRBJ2-1 and V is TRBV18; the D gene is possibly TRBD1 (5 bases). The CDR3 bases are TGTGCCAGCTCACGGCCGAAGGGGATCAATGAGCAGTTCTTC. Encoded protein: CASSRPKGINEQFF.